This TCR beta chain was obtained from a study of T cell changes during pregnancy in multiple sclerosis. Assay used: immunoSEQ multiplex PCR; TCRdb lists only in-frame clones, some missing. The data show approximately 59,000 clones, under 95% seen once. The CDR3 has 13 residues. The germline gives CDR1 SGHTA, CDR2 FQGNSA. V lost 1 base and J lost 4, with 7 bases in between. The rearrangement uses TRBV7-2 and TRBJ1-1; tentative D call: TRBD1 (6 bases). This sample comprised peripheral blood, obtained in the third trimester of pregnancy. This receptor was taken from a female donor in good health, enrolled as a control in a pregnancy study. Here the CDR3 DNA reads TGTGCCAGCAGCTTAGGGGACATCACTGAAGCTTTCTTT. Protein sequence: CASSLGDITEAFF.